The rows below give T cell receptor beta chains drawn from one sample of a study of T cells in Graves' hyperthyroidism and ophthalmopathy. MiXCR, run by TCRdb on the multiplex PCR reads, gives a single entry per CDR3 protein. The table has roughly 700,000 distinct CDR3 sequences, approximately 15% seen once; the top ten hold 15% to 17%. The sample taken for sequencing was blood. These receptors all stem from a man aged 50-59 years with Graves' hyperthyroidism. Each CDR3 is given with its conserved first and last residue. Fields, in order: D gene, clone size, V gene, J gene, CDR3 protein, CDR3 DNA. A D gene is named only where the DNA matches it firmly. For some rows the clone size is stated as once, few or many, or as a class when expanded; others skip it.

D: TRBD1
size: -
V: TRBV5-1
J: TRBJ2-1
CDR3: CASSPGTVNNEQFF
DNA: TGCGCCAGCAGTCCCGGGACAGTTAACAATGAGCAGTTCTTC

D: -
size: -
V: TRBV19
J: TRBJ2-1
CDR3: CASSIGVTSYNEQFF
DNA: TGTGCCAGTAGTATAGGGGTGACGTCCTACAATGAGCAGTTCTTC

D: -
size: few
V: TRBV28
J: TRBJ1-1
CDR3: CASSLYPTNTEAFF
DNA: TGTGCCAGCAGTTTATACCCAACGAACACTGAAGCTTTCTTT

D: -
size: many
V: TRBV7-2
J: TRBJ2-7
CDR3: CASSLMTYEQYF
DNA: TGTGCCAGCAGCTTAATGACCTACGAGCAGTACTTC

D: TRBD2
size: many
V: TRBV6-2/TRBV6-3
J: TRBJ2-1
CDR3: CASSRGGGGYNEQFF
DNA: TGTGCCAGCAGTCGCGGCGGGGGGGGCTACAATGAGCAGTTCTTC

D: TRBD2
size: -
V: TRBV29-1
J: TRBJ2-1
CDR3: CSVGLAGYNEQFF
DNA: TGCAGCGTGGGACTAGCGGGGTACAATGAGCAGTTCTTC

D: -
size: once
V: TRBV24-1
J: TRBJ2-2
CDR3: CATSDFWGDTGELFF
DNA: TGTGCCACCAGTGATTTCTGGGGAGACACCGGGGAGCTGTTTTTT

D: -
size: many
V: TRBV18
J: TRBJ2-3
CDR3: CASSPSPVTDTQYF
DNA: TGTGCCAGCTCACCATCTCCGGTCACAGATACGCAGTATTTT

D: -
size: -
V: TRBV20-1
J: TRBJ1-2
CDR3: CSARDQAGYGYTF
DNA: TGCAGTGCTAGAGATCAGGCTGGCTATGGCTACACCTTC

D: TRBD2
size: many
V: TRBV7-2
J: TRBJ2-3
CDR3: CASSLGLAGDTQYF
DNA: TGTGCCAGCAGCTTAGGGCTAGCGGGAGATACGCAGTATTTT

D: -
size: many
V: TRBV28
J: TRBJ1-6
CDR3: CASSSGSRRNSPLHF
DNA: TGTGCCAGCAGTTCAGGTAGCAGGAGAAATTCACCCCTCCACTTT

D: -
size: many
V: TRBV28
J: TRBJ2-1
CDR3: CASSSGDRGNNEQFF
DNA: TGTGCCAGCAGTTCGGGGGACAGAGGAAACAATGAGCAGTTCTTC

D: -
size: -
V: TRBV28
J: TRBJ2-7
CDR3: CASSFRGTSYEQYF
DNA: TGTGCCAGCAGTTTTCGGGGGACCTCCTACGAGCAGTACTTC

D: TRBD2
size: many
V: TRBV11-2
J: TRBJ2-7
CDR3: CASSLAPGGRAYEQYF
DNA: TGTGCCAGCAGCTTAGCCCCGGGCGGGAGAGCCTACGAGCAGTACTTC

D: TRBD2
size: -
V: TRBV28
J: TRBJ2-7
CDR3: CASSPPGGNPLNYEQYF
DNA: TGTGCCAGCAGCCCCCCGGGGGGGAACCCACTAAACTACGAGCAGTACTTC

D: -
size: many
V: TRBV2
J: TRBJ2-7
CDR3: CASRAPSLGSYEQYF
DNA: TGTGCCAGCAGGGCCCCTTCACTAGGGAGCTACGAGCAGTACTTC

D: TRBD2
size: many
V: TRBV18
J: TRBJ2-7
CDR3: CASSPPSGRTYEQYF
DNA: TGTGCCAGCTCACCACCAAGCGGGAGAACCTACGAGCAGTACTTC

D: TRBD2
size: -
V: TRBV7-9
J: TRBJ2-1
CDR3: CASSLALAGELMDEQFF
DNA: TGTGCCAGCAGCTTAGCACTAGCGGGAGAGTTGATGGATGAGCAGTTCTTC

D: -
size: few
V: TRBV7-9
J: TRBJ1-1
CDR3: CASSFGGQAFF
DNA: TGTGCCAGCAGCTTCGGGGGCCAAGCTTTCTTT

D: -
size: few
V: TRBV7-9
J: TRBJ2-5
CDR3: CASSLNREGKTQYF
DNA: TGTGCCAGCAGCTTAAATCGGGAAGGGAAGACCCAGTACTTC

D: -
size: many
V: TRBV12-3/TRBV12-4
J: TRBJ1-1
CDR3: CASSYGIFGAFF
DNA: TGTGCCAGCAGTTACGGGATTTTTGGCGCTTTCTTT

D: -
size: -
V: TRBV19
J: TRBJ1-4
CDR3: CASIGTPYRTSDEKLFF
DNA: TGTGCCAGTATCGGAACACCCTACAGGACTTCCGATGAAAAACTGTTTTTT

D: TRBD1
size: -
V: TRBV6-1
J: TRBJ1-6
CDR3: CASTKAGQDNSPLHF
DNA: TGTGCCAGCACTAAAGCCGGACAGGATAATTCACCCCTCCACTTT

D: -
size: few
V: TRBV5-8
J: TRBJ1-2
CDR3: CASSRRWDGYTF
DNA: TGTGCCAGCAGCCGAAGGTGGGATGGCTACACCTTC

D: -
size: many
V: TRBV28
J: TRBJ2-1
CDR3: CASSSRDRFPLRKRGTTNEQFF
DNA: TGTGCCAGCAGCTCCCGGGACAGGTTCCCCCTGAGGAAGCGGGGGACTACCAATGAGCAGTTCTTC

D: -
size: -
V: TRBV12-3/TRBV12-4
J: TRBJ1-1
CDR3: CASSLSGPWTEAFF
DNA: TGTGCCAGCAGTTTATCAGGGCCCTGGACTGAAGCTTTCTTT